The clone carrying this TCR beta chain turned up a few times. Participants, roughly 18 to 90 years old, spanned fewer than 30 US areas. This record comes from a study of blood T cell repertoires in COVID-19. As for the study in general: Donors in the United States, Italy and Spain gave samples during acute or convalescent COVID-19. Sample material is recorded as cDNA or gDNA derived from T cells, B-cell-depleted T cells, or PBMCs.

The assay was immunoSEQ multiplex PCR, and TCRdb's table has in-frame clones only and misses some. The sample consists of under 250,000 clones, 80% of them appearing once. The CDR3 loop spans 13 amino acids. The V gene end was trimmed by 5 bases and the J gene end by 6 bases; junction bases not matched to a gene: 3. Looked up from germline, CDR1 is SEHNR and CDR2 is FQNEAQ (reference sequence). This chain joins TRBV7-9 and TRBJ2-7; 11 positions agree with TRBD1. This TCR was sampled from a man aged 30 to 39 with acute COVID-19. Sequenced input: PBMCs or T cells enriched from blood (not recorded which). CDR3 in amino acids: CASSRDRGSEQYF. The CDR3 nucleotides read TGTGCCAGCAGCCGGGACAGGGGGAGCGAGCAGTACTTC. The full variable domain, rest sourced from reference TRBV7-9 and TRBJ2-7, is DTGVSQNPRHKITKRGQNVTFRCDPISEHNRLYWYRQTLGQGPEFLTYFQNEAQLEKSRLLSDRFSAERPKGSFSTLEIQRTEQGDSAMYLCASSRDRGSEQYFGPGTRLTVT.